This record looks at one TCR beta chain sequence and its context. What it binds is not known. This record comes from a study of cytomegalovirus exposure and HLA in healthy donors. Study background: Samples from HLA-typed donors yielded some 85 million unique TCRs in an early data release.

Regarding the study as a whole: Within an earlier analysis, most TCR beta V segments proved productive either about 90% or about 30% of the time. The study designated roughly 150 TCR beta chains cytomegalovirus-associated.

The PCR made use of 60 Vbeta and 13 Jbeta primers. Data came from immunoSEQ multiplex PCR; TCRdb stores just in-frame clones and leaves some out. The table shows some 140,000 clones, with roughly three quarters occurring only once. The donors gave bone marrow, and they were healthy. V was cut by 1 base and J by 7 bases, with 7 bases left in between. Germline loops: CDR1 SNHLY, CDR2 FYNNEI. The CDR3 runs to 12 residues. The rearrangement uses TRBV2 and TRBJ1-2; D uncertain. This TCR derives from a young man in good health and CMV-seropositive. The specimen sequenced was PBMCs. In DNA form, the CDR3 reads TGTGCCAGCAGTGAAGGAAGCCCTGGCTACACCTTC. Translated: CASSEGSPGYTF.